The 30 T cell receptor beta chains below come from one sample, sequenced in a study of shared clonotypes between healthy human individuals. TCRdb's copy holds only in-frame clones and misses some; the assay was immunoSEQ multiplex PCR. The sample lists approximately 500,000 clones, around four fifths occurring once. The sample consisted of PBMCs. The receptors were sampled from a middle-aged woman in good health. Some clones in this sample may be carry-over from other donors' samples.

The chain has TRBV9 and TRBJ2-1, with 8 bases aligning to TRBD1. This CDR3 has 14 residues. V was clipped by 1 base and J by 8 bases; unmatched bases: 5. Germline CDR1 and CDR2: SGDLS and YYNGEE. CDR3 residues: CASSVLQGADEQFF. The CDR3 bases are TGTGCCAGCAGCGTACTCCAGGGGGCAGATGAGCAGTTCTTC.

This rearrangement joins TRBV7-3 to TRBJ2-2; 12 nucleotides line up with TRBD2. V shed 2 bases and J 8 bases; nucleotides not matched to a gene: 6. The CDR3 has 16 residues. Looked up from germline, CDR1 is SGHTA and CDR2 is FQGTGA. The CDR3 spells CASSLQTSGSSGELFF. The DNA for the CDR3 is TGTGCCAGCAGCTTACAGACTAGCGGGAGCTCGGGGGAGCTGTTTTTT.

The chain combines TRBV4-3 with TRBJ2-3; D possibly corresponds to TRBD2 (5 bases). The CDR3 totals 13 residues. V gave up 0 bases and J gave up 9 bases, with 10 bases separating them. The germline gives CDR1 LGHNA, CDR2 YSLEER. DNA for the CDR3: TGCGCCAGCAGCCAAGATCGGGAAGAAACGCAGTATTTT. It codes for CASSQDREETQYF.

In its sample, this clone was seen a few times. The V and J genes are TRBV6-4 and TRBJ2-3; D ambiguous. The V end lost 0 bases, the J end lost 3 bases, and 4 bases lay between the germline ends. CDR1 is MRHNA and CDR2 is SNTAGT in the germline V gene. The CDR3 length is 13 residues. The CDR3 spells CASSDSETDTQYF. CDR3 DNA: TGTGCCAGCAGTGACTCGGAAACAGATACGCAGTATTTT.

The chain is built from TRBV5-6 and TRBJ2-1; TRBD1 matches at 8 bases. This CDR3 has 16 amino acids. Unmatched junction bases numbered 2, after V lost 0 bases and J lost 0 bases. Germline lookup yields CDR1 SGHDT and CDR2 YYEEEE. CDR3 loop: CASSLGDRSSYNEQFF. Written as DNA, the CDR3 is TGTGCCAGCAGCTTGGGGGACAGGAGCTCCTACAATGAGCAGTTCTTC.

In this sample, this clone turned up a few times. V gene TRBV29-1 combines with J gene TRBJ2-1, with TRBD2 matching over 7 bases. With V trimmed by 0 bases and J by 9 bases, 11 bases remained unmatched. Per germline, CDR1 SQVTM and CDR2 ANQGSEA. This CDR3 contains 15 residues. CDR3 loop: CSVEDRHGRPGEQFF. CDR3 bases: TGCAGCGTTGAAGATCGACACGGGAGGCCGGGTGAGCAGTTCTTC.

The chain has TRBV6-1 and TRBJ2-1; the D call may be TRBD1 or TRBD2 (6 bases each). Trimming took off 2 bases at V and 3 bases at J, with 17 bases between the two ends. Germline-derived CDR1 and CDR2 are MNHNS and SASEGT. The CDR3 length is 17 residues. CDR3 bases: TGTGCCAGCAGTGAATACCTAGCCGGGGGCTACTACAATGAGCAGTTCTTC. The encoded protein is CASSEYLAGGYYNEQFF.

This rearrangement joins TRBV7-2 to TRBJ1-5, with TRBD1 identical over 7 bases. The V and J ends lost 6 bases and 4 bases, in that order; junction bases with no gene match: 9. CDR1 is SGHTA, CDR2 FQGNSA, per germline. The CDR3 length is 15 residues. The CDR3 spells CASRPQGFGNQPQHF. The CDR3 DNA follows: TGTGCCAGCAGACCACAGGGGTTCGGGAATCAGCCCCAGCATTTT.

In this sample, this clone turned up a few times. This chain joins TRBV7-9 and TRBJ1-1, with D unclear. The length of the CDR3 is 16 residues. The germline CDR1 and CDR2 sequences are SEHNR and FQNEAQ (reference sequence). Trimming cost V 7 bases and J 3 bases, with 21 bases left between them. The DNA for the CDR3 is TGTGCCAGCACCCTCAGCGGTCCGTCTGGGGACACTGAAGCTTTCTTT. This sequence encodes CASTLSGPSGDTEAFF.

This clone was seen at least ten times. The CDR3 loop reads CASSLPGVSGANVLTF. The CDR3 bases are TGTGCCAGCAGCTTACCGGGAGTCTCTGGGGCCAACGTCCTGACTTTC. V usage is TRBV7-2 and J usage is TRBJ2-6, with D possibly TRBD2 on 6 matching bases. The CDR3 contains 16 residues. Trimming cost V 2 bases and J 0 bases, with 8 bases left between them. Germline CDR1 SGHTA, CDR2 FQGNSA.

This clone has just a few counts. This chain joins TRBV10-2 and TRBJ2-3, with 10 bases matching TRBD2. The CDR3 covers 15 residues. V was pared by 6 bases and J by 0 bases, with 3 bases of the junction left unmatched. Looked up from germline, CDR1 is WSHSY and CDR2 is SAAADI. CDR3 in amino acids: CASRGTSESTDTQYF. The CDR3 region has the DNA TGCGCCAGCAGGGGGACTAGCGAAAGCACAGATACGCAGTATTTT.

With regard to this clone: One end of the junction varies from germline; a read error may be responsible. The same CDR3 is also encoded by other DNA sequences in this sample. In DNA, the CDR3 is TGCGCCAGCAGCTTGGCCACAGATACGCAGTACTTT. Its protein product is CASSLATDTQYF. V and J are TRBV5-1 and TRBJ2-3; D remains ambiguous. The CDR3 is 12 residues long. Germline CDR1 SGHRS, CDR2 YFSETQ.

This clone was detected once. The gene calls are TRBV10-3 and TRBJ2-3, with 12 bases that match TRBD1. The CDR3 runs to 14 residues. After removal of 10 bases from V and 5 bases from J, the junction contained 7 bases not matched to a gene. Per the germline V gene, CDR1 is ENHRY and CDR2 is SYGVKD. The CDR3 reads CATAGQGALDTQYF. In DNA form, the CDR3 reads TGTGCCACCGCGGGACAGGGGGCCCTAGATACGCAGTATTTT.

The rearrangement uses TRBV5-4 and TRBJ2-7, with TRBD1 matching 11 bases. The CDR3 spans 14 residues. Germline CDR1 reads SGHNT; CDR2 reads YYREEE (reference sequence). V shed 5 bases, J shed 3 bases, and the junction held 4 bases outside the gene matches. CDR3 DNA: TGTGCCAGCAGACTCGGGACAGGGGGCTACGAGCAGTACTTC. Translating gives CASRLGTGGYEQYF.

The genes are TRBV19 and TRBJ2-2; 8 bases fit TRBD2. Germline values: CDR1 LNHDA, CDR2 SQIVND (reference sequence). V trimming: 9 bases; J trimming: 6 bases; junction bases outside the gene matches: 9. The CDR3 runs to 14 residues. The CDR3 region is CASRTSGGPGELFF. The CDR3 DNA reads TGTGCCAGCAGAACTAGCGGAGGTCCCGGGGAGCTGTTTTTT.

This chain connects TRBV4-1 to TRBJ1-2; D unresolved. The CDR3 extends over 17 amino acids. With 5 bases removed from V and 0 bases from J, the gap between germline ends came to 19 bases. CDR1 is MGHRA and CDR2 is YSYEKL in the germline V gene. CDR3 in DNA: TGCGCCAGCAGCGATTCGGTCACGGCGCCTGCTAACTATGGCTACACCTTC. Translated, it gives CASSDSVTAPANYGYTF.

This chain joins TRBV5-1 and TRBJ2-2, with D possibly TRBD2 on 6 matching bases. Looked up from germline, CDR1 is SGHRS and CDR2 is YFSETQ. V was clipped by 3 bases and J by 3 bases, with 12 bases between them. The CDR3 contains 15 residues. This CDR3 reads CASSSDYLDTGELFF. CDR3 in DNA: TGCGCCAGCAGCTCGGACTACCTGGACACCGGGGAGCTGTTTTTT.

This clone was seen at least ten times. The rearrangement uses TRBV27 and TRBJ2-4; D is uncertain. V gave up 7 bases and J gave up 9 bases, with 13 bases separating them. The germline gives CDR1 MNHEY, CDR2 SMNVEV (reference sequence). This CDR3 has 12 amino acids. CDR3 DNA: TGTGCCAGCAACACACTGTCGGGCATTCAGTACTTC. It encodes CASNTLSGIQYF.

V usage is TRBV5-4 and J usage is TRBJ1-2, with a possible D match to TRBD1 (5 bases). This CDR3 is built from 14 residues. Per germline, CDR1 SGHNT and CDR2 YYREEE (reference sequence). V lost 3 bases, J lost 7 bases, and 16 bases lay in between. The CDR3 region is CASSSFGGLGGYTF. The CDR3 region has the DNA TGTGCCAGCAGCTCCTTCGGGGGTCTTGGTGGCTACACCTTC. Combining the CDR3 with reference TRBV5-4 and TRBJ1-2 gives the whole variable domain ETGVTQSPTHLIKTRGQQVTLRCSSQSGHNTVSWYQQALGQGPQFIFQYYREEENGRGNFPPRFSGLQFPNYSSELNVNALELDDSALYLCASSSFGGLGGYTFGSGTRLTVV.

The CDR3 DNA reads as TGTGCCAGCAGGACCGGGACTAGCGAATACAATGAGCAGTTCTTC. It specifies CASRTGTSEYNEQFF. The gene calls are TRBV5-8 and TRBJ2-1, with 10 nucleotides matching TRBD2. After removal of 5 bases from V and 4 bases from J, the junction contained 6 bases not matched to a gene. This CDR3 is built from 15 residues. Germline V CDR1 and CDR2: SGHTS, YDEGEE.

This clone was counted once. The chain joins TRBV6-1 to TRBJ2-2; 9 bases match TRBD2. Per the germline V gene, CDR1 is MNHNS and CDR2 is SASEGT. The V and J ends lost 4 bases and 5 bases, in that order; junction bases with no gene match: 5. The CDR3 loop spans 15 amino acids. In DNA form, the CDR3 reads TGTGCCAGCAGTGCAGCGGGAGGTGCAACCGGGGAGCTGTTTTTT. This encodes CASSAAGGATGELFF.

The CDR3 loop reads CASSPPTGSGYTEAFF. CDR3 bases: TGTGCCAGCAGTCCCCCGACAGGGAGTGGGTACACTGAAGCTTTCTTT. This chain joins TRBV28 and TRBJ1-1; 7 bases align to TRBD1. The CDR3 contains 16 residues. With V trimmed by 5 bases and J by 3 bases, 12 bases remained unmatched. Germline V gene lookup returns CDR1 MDHEN and CDR2 SYDVKM.

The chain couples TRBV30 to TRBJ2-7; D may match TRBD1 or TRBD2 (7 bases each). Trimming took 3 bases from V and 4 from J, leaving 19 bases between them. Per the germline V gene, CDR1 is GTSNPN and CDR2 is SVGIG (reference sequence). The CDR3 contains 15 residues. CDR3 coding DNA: TGTGCCTGGAGCGGACCGACAGGGAGGGGATACGAGCAGTACTTC. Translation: CAWSGPTGRGYEQYF. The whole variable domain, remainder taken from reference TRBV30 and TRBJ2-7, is SQTIHQWPATLVQPVGSPLSLECTVEGTSNPNLYWYRQAAGRGLQLLFYSVGIGQISSEVPQNLSASRPQDRQFILSSKKLLLSDSGFYLCAWSGPTGRGYEQYFGPGTRLTVT.

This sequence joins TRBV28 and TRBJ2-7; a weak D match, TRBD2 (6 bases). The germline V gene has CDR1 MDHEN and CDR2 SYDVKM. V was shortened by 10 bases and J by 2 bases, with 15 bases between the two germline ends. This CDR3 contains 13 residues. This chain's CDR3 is CATLRGGAYEQYF. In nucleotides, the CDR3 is TGTGCCACCCTTCGGGGCGGGGCCTACGAGCAGTACTTC.

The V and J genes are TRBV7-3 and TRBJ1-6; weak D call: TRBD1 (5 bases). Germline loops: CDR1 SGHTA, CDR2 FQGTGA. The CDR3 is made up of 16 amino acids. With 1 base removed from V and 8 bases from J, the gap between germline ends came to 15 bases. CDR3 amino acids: CASSLNAGHQYSPLHF. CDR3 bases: TGTGCCAGCAGCTTAAACGCAGGGCACCAGTATTCACCCCTCCACTTT.

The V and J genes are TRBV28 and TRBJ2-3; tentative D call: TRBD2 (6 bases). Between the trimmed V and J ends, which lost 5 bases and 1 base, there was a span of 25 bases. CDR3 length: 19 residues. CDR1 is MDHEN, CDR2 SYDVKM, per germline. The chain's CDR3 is CASSLFLHVRGLGTDTQYF. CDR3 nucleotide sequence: TGTGCCAGCAGTCTATTCCTCCACGTACGGGGGTTGGGCACAGATACGCAGTATTTT.

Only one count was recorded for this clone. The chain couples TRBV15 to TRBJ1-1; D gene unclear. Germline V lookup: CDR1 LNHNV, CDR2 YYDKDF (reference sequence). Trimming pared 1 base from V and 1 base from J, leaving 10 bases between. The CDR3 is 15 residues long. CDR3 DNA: TGTGCCACCAGCAGAGGTAGGGTCACGAACACTGAAGCTTTCTTT. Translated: CATSRGRVTNTEAFF.

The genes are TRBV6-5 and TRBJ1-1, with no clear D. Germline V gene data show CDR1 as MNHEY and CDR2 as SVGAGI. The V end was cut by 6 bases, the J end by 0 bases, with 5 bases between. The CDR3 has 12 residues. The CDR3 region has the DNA TGTGCCAGCAGCGAGATGAACACTGAAGCTTTCTTT. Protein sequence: CASSEMNTEAFF.

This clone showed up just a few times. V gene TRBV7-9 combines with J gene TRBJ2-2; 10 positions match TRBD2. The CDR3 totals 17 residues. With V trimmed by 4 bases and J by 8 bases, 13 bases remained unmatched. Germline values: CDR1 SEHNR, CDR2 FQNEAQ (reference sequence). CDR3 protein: CASSSRTSGDGVGELFF. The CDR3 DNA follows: TGTGCCAGCAGCTCAAGGACTAGCGGAGACGGGGTAGGGGAGCTGTTTTTT.

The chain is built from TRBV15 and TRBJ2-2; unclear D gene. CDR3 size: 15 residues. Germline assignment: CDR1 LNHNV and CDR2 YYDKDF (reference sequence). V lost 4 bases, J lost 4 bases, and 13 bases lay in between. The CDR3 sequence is CATSIADGGTGELFF. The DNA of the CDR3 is TGTGCCACCAGCATTGCCGATGGCGGCACCGGGGAGCTGTTTTTT.